This TCR beta chain was observed in a study of T cells expressing NK-cell markers. TCRdb re-called the 5' RACE reads; every CDR3 protein appears as one record, without DNA. The sample holds some 440,000 distinct CDR3 sequences. The CDR3 contains 13 residues. Looked up from germline, CDR1 is DFQATT and CDR2 is SNEGSKA (reference sequence). Sequencing was done on a sample of blood T cells: a sorted CD56 or NKG2C T cell subset, CD4+ or CD8+ T cells, or bulk PBMC T cells (not recorded which). This TCR was sampled from a woman aged 50 to 60 in good health. The J gene is TRBJ1-2, the V gene TRBV20-1. The CDR3 region is CSASQGQSYGYTF.